This TCR beta chain originates from a study of T cells after yellow fever vaccination. Study as a whole: It was SMART-Seq v4 Ultra Low Input that prepared the fractions with low cell numbers. Broader study findings: After the booster, about 95% of CD4 and about 90% of CD8 primary-response clones were re-detected. On re-exposure, the response was weaker but peaked faster, at day 5 versus 15.

Note on this clonotype: Its antigen is still unknown.

The CDR3 length is 13 residues. Germline assignment: CDR1 SGHRS and CDR2 YFSETQ. Between the trimmed V and J ends, which lost 2 bases and 3 bases, there was a span of 9 bases. TCR cDNA, made by 5'RACE template switching, carried an added universal primer site and UMIs. In TCRdb, the 5' RACE reads were re-called with MiXCR into one record per CDR3 protein. The sample records approximately 260,000 distinct CDR3 sequences, 10% to 15% being singletons. The chain is built from TRBV5-1 and TRBJ2-7, with a weak D call TRBD1 (5 bases). This TCR came from a man younger than 40 who received the YFV17D yellow fever vaccine. The specimen comprised CD4+ T cells sorted from PBMCs, sampled 45 days after the yellow fever booster vaccination. The CDR3 DNA reads as TGCGCCAGCAGCTTTAGCCAGGGCTACGAGCAGTACTTC. The encoded protein is CASSFSQGYEQYF.